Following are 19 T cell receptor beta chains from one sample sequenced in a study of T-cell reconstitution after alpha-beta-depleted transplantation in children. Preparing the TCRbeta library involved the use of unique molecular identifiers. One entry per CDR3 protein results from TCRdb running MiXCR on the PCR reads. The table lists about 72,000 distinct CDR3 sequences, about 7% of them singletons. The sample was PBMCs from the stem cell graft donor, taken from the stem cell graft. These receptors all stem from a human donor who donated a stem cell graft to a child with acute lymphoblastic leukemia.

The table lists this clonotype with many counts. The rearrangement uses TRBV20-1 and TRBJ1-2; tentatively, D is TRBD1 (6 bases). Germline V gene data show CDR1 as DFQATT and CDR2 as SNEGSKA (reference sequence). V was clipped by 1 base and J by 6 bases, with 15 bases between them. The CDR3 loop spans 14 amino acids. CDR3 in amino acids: CSARGGGDSNGYTF. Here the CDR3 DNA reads TGCAGTGCTAGAGGGGGGGGCGATTCGAATGGCTACACCTTC.

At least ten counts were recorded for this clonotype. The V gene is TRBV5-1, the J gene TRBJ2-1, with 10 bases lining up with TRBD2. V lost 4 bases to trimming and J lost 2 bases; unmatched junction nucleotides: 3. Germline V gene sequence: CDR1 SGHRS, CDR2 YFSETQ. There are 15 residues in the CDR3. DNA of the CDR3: TGCGCCAGCAGCCGAAGCGGGGGGGCCTACAATGAGCAGTTCTTC. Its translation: CASSRSGGAYNEQFF.

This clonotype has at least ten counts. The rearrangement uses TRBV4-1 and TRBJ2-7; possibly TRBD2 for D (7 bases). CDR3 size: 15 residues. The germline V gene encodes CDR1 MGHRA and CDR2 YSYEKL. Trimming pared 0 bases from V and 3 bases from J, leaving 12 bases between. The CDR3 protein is CASSQERGAGYEQYF. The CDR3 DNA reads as TGCGCCAGCAGCCAAGAACGGGGGGCGGGCTACGAGCAGTACTTC.

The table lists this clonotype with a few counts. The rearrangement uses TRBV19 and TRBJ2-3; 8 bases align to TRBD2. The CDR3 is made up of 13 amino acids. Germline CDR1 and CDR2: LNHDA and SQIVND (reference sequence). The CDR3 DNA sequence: TGTGCATCCGGACTAGCAGGGACAGATACGCAGTATTTT. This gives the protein CASGLAGTDTQYF.

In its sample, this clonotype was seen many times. CDR3 protein: CASSRGLSGEQYF. CDR3 coding DNA: TGTGCCAGCAGCCGCGGACTTTCTGGCGAGCAGTACTTC. V usage is TRBV6-5 and J usage is TRBJ2-7; a weak D match, TRBD2 (5 bases). With 6 bases removed from V and 6 bases from J, the gap between germline ends came to 15 bases. Germline V gene sequence: CDR1 MNHEY, CDR2 SVGAGI. The CDR3 runs 13 residues.

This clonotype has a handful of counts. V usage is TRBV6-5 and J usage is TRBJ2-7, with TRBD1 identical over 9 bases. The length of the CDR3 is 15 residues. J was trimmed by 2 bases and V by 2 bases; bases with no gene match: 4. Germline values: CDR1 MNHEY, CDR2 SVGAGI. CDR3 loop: CASSYRTGATYEQYF. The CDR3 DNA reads TGTGCCAGCAGTTACCGGACAGGGGCCACCTACGAGCAGTACTTC.

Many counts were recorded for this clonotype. DNA of the CDR3: TGTGCCAGCAGTCCAGACATGGGGTCCGGAAACACCATATATTTT. This codes for CASSPDMGSGNTIYF. The chain combines TRBV6-5 with TRBJ1-3; D gene ambiguous. The V end was cut by 5 bases, the J end by 4 bases, with 15 bases between. This CDR3 has 15 amino acids. Germline loops: CDR1 MNHEY, CDR2 SVGAGI.

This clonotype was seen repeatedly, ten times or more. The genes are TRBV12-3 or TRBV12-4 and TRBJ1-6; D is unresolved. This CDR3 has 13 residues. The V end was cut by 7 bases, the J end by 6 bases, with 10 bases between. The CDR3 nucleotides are TGTGCCAGCACCGCAGATCTTAATTCACCCCTCCACTTT. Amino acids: CASTADLNSPLHF.

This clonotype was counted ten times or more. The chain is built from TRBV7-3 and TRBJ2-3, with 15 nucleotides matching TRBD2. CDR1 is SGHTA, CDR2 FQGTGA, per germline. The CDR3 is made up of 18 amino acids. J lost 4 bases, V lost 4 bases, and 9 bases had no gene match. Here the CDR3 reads CASSSGGGLAGGPDTQYF. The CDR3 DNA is TGTGCCAGCAGCTCCGGGGGAGGACTAGCGGGAGGGCCAGATACGCAGTATTTT.

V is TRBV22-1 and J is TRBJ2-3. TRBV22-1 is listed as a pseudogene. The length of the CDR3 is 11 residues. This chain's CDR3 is CLGERTDTQYF. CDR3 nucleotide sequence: TGTCTTGGGGAGCGCACAGATACGCAGTATTTT.

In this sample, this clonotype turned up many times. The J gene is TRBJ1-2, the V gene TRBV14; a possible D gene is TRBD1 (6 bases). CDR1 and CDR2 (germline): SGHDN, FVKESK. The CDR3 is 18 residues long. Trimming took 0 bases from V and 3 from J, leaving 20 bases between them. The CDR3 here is CASSQDSPGRGGDYGYTF. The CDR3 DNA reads TGTGCCAGCAGCCAAGATTCCCCGGGCAGGGGAGGTGACTATGGCTACACCTTC.

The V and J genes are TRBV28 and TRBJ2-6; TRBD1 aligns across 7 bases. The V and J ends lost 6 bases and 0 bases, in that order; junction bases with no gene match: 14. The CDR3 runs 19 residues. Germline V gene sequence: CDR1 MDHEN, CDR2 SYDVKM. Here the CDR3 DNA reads TGTGCCAGCAGACCTCAACGACAGGGCAGGGGCTCTGGGGCCAACGTCCTGACTTTC. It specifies CASRPQRQGRGSGANVLTF.

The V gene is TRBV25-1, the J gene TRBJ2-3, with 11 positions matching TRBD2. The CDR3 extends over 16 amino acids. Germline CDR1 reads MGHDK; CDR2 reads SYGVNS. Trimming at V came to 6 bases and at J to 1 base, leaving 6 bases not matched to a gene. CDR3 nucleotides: TGTGCCAGCAGGGATACTAGCGGGGGTCGCACAGATACGCAGTATTTT. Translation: CASRDTSGGRTDTQYF.

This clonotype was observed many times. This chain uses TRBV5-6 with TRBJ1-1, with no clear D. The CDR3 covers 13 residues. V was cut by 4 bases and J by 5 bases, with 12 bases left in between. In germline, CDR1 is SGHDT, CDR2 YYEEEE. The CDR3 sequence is CASSPNHKTEAFF. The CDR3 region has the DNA TGTGCCAGCAGCCCCAACCACAAAACTGAAGCTTTCTTT.

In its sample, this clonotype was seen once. The DNA of the CDR3 is TGCGCCAGGGGGGGGCAGGTAGCCTACGAGCAGTACTTC. This encodes CARGGQVAYEQYF. The chain is built from TRBV23-1 and TRBJ2-7; possible D gene TRBD2, 7 bases. TRBV23-1 is identified as an open reading frame with a role that is uncertain. This CDR3 is built from 13 residues. V gave up 9 bases and J gave up 2 bases, with 14 bases separating them.

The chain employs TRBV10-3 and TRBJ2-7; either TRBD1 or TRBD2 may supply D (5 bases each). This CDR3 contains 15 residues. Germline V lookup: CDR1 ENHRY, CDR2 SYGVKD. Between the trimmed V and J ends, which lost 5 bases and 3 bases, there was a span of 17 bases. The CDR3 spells CAISKLSRDHYEQYF. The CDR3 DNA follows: TGTGCCATCAGTAAATTATCCCGGGACCACTACGAGCAGTACTTC.

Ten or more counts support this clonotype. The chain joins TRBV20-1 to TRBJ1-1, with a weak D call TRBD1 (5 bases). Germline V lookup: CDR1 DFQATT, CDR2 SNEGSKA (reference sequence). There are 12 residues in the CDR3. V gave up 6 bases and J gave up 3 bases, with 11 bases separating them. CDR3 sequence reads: CSAGDSDTEAFF. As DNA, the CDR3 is TGCAGTGCCGGAGACAGTGACACTGAAGCTTTCTTT.

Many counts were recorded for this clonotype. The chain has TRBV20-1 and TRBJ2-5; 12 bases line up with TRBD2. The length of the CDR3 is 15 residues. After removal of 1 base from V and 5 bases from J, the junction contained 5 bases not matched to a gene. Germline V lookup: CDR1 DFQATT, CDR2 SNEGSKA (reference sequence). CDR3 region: CSARVTSGSGETQYF. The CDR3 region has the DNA TGCAGTGCTAGAGTGACTAGCGGGAGTGGGGAGACCCAGTACTTC.

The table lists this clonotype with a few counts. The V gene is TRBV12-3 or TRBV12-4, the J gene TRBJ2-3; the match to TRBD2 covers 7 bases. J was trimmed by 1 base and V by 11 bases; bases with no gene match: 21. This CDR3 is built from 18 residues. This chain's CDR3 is CAFSLPPGGTLGTDTQYF. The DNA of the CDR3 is TGTGCCTTCAGTTTACCGCCCGGGGGGACCCTGGGCACAGATACGCAGTATTTT.